This record concerns one T cell receptor (beta chain) sequence. As yet, its antigen is unknown. This entry is derived from a study of CD8 T cells in Susac syndrome. Whole-study findings and limits: Roughly 5 Susac-specific public clones appeared in CD8+ TEMRA repertoires, and 15 to 20 in total CD8+ repertoires.

CD8+ and CD4+ T cells from blood underwent TCR beta sequencing, which was carried out in a high-throughput format. Purification of the CD8+ and CD4+ T cells relied on negative isolation, and TEMRA cells underwent FACS enrichment. The trim removed 3 bases at V and 6 bases at J, leaving 7 bases unmatched. This CDR3 is 16 amino acids long. The germline V gene encodes CDR1 MGHRA and CDR2 YSYEKL. Random hexamers were used to reverse transcribe 0.5 to 1 ug of RNA. Amplification of TCR beta CDR3 across 54 Vbeta and 13 Jbeta was performed with immunoSEQ multiplex PCR. Via MiXCR, TCRdb re-called the immunoSEQ multiplex PCR reads, giving one row per CDR3 protein. Seen here are around 150,000 distinct CDR3 sequences, over 90% observed once, and the top ten hold about 0.18%.

The specimen sequenced was CD8+ T cells from PBMCs. The V gene is TRBV4-1, the J gene TRBJ2-1, with 11 bases lining up with TRBD2. The TCR originated in a human donor with Susac syndrome. The CDR3 DNA reads TGCGCCAGCAGCCACGCCGGGACTAGCGGTATCAATGAGCAGTTCTTC. It encodes CASSHAGTSGINEQFF.